The present TCR beta chain was sequenced within a study of identifying expanded T cells in peripheral blood. Study outcomes and limitations: Roughly two-week clone count variance significantly increased as total template count grew.

Concerning this clone itself: No antigen is known for it.

This CDR3 contains 17 residues. Germline-derived CDR1 and CDR2 are MNHNS and SASEGT. Trimming removed 1 base at V and 5 bases at J, with 17 bases between. Method: immunoSEQ multiplex PCR; TCRdb's copy keeps in-frame clones and lacks some. The table records 100,000 to 110,000 clones, 75% to 90% of them present only once. The clonotype comes from a person between 18 and 75 years old in good health. The sample taken for sequencing was blood. The V call is TRBV6-1, the J call TRBJ2-2; no reliable D call. The CDR3 here is CASSEGPWRERTGELFF. The CDR3 DNA is TGTGCCAGCAGTGAAGGACCGTGGAGAGAGCGAACCGGGGAGCTGTTTTTT.